The clone carrying this TCR beta chain was counted a few times. The sample is drawn from a study of human T cells and chemical hapten exposure. Study-level information: Sensitization employed 2% DPC on approximately 2 cm by approximately 2 cm of upper inner arm skin.

After removal of 5 bases from V and 2 bases from J, the junction contained 11 bases not matched to a gene. From germline, CDR1 is DFQATT and CDR2 SNEGSKA (reference sequence). This CDR3 has 16 amino acids. Per the original data handling: A typical sample had 75,000 to 100,000 TCRs, with roughly 23,224 to 700,000 overall. From the RACE reads, TCRdb called clonotypes with MiXCR, one entry per CDR3 protein. The V and J calls and clone size come from TCRdb's table, not from the authors' own analysis. The table lists 360,000 or so distinct CDR3 sequences, under 6.5% of them singletons. This sample's time point: patch test 2, 6 weeks after DPC sensitization. Described treatment: therapeutic diphenylcyclopropenone sensitization with weekly scalp DPC.

V and J are TRBV20-1 and TRBJ2-1; TRBD2 aligns across 8 bases. Sequenced here: whole blood, sampled in connection with sensitization to the hapten diphenylcyclopropenone (DPC). The source is a woman aged 18-35 years with alopecia areata. Some clones in this sample may be carry-over from other donors' samples. CDR3 protein: CSAVAPGLVAYNEQFF. The CDR3 DNA sequence: TGCAGTGCTGTAGCCCCGGGACTAGTCGCCTACAATGAGCAGTTCTTC.